This T cell receptor (beta chain) was documented in a study of OX40 agonist ivuxolimab in advanced cancers. Germline CDR1 is LNHDA and CDR2 is SQIVND (reference sequence). This CDR3 has 15 amino acids. The germline V and J ends were trimmed by 3 bases and 6 bases, with 17 bases remaining between them. Method: immunoSEQ multiplex PCR; TCRdb's copy keeps in-frame clones and lacks some. Counted here are 70,000 or so clones, 92% occurring once; the ten biggest clones make up approximately 9.3%. This clone was observed a single time. The sample consisted of CD4+ or CD8+ T cells sorted from blood, taken in a trial of the OX40 agonist ivuxolimab. V is TRBV19 and J is TRBJ1-2; D gene uncertain. This receptor was identified in an adult with an advanced solid tumor such as melanoma, head and neck, liver or kidney cancer. This CDR3 is CASSMMSGGSDGYTF. Here the CDR3 DNA reads TGTGCCAGTAGTATGATGTCTGGAGGGTCTGATGGCTACACCTTC.